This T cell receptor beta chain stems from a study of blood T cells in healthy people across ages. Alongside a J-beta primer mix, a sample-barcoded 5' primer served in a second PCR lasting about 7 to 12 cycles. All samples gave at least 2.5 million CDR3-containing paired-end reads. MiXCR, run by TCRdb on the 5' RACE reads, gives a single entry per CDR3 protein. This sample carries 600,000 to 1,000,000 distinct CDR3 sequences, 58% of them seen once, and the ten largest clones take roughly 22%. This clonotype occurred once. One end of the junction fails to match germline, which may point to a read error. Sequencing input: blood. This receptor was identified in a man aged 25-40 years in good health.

CDR3 DNA: TGCGCCGGCAGCCAAAATACTAGAGATGAGCAGTTCTTC. Its protein is CAGSQNTRDEQFF. The J gene is TRBJ2-1, the V gene TRBV5-1; possible D gene TRBD2, 5 bases. CDR1 SGHRS and CDR2 YFSETQ come from the germline V gene. The CDR3 has 13 amino acids.